This TCR beta chain was found in a study of cytomegalovirus exposure and HLA in healthy donors. Study results and caveats: Donors were assumed by presence/absence analyses to have roughly uniform sequencing depth. Using a false discovery rate of 0.05, a later analysis showed that approximately 17,000 TCR beta sequences were associated with HLA alleles. Compared with the roughly 670-donor mean, an Asian-associated ancestry cluster reportedly had fewer N-insertions, according to a later analysis.

This CDR3 comprises 16 residues. CDR1 is SNHLY, CDR2 FYNNEI, per germline. Unmatched junction bases numbered 9, after V lost 6 bases and J lost 1 base. This clone was seen once. Its matching antigen is unknown. The study ran its PCR with 60 Vbeta and 13 Jbeta primers. Clones were read by immunoSEQ multiplex PCR, and TCRdb kept only the in-frame ones, dropping some. Of about 120,000 clones listed, almost 85% are singletons. The source is a woman younger than 30 in good health and CMV-seronegative. The chain has TRBV2 and TRBJ1-2; 9 positions match TRBD1. Source material: PBMCs. CDR3 DNA sequence: TGTGCCAGCAGGAACGGACAGGGGATAGGTAACTATGGCTACACCTTC. Translating it yields CASRNGQGIGNYGYTF.